One sample yielded the 28 T cell receptor beta chains listed below, sequenced in a study of CD8 T cells in ankylosing spondylitis. In TCRdb, the 5' RACE reads were re-called with MiXCR into one record per CDR3 protein. In the table there are 250,000 to 300,000 distinct CDR3 sequences, over 15% of which are singletons. Input material: blood, either unsorted or a sorted T cell fraction (not recorded which). The receptor set was obtained from a male donor with ankylosing spondylitis or in good health (not recorded which).

This clonotype was counted only a few times. The chain has TRBV7-9 and TRBJ1-3; TRBD1 might be the D (5 bases). The germline gives CDR1 SEHNR, CDR2 FQNEAQ (reference sequence). The CDR3 contains 13 residues. The germline V and J ends were trimmed by 6 bases and 4 bases, with 10 bases remaining between them. CDR3 in DNA: TGTGCCAGCAGACCGGGACCAGGAAACACCATATATTTT. It yields the protein CASRPGPGNTIYF.

This clonotype was seen a handful of times. The rearrangement joins TRBV5-1 to TRBJ1-4; D not resolved. Per germline, CDR1 SGHRS and CDR2 YFSETQ. Trimming removed 5 bases at V and 8 bases at J, with 16 bases between. This CDR3 spans 14 amino acids. CDR3 nucleotides: TGCGCCAGCAGAGACCACAGTGGTGGGGAAAAACTGTTTTTT. Encoded protein: CASRDHSGGEKLFF.

This chain uses TRBV19 with TRBJ2-1; the D gene is possibly TRBD2 (5 bases). The V gene's germline CDR1 is LNHDA and CDR2 SQIVND (reference sequence). Deletions cut 3 bases from V and 0 bases from J, with 9 bases between. The CDR3 is 15 amino acids. This CDR3 is CASSIYGNSYNEQFF. The CDR3 bases are TGTGCCAGTAGTATTTACGGGAACTCCTACAATGAGCAGTTCTTC.

This clonotype appeared a few times. This sequence joins TRBV12-3 or TRBV12-4 and TRBJ2-1, with no clear D. This CDR3 comprises 15 residues. Deletions cut 1 base from V and 2 bases from J, with 9 bases between. CDR3 sequence reads: CASSLGDIAYNEQFF. The CDR3 coding sequence is TGTGCCAGCAGTTTAGGAGACATTGCCTACAATGAGCAGTTCTTC.

CDR3 sequence (DNA): TGCAGTGCGGAACCAGGGTTTGGGTACAATGAGCAGTTCTTC. This translates into CSAEPGFGYNEQFF. The chain joins TRBV20-1 to TRBJ2-1; possibly TRBD1 for D (5 bases). V was cut by 6 bases and J by 4 bases, with 16 bases left in between. CDR3 length: 14 residues. The germline V gene encodes CDR1 DFQATT and CDR2 SNEGSKA (reference sequence).

This clonotype was counted between two and nine times. This rearrangement joins TRBV29-1 to TRBJ2-2; D remains ambiguous. V lost 4 bases and J 1 base, leaving 4 bases between the germline ends. CDR3 length: 12 amino acids. The germline gives CDR1 SQVTM, CDR2 ANQGSEA. The CDR3 sequence is CSVVRNTGELFF. The CDR3 DNA reads TGCAGCGTTGTTCGGAACACCGGGGAGCTGTTTTTT.

The chain employs TRBV5-1 and TRBJ1-1, with TRBD1 identical over 7 bases. CDR1 SGHRS and CDR2 YFSETQ come from the germline V gene. The CDR3 spans 18 residues. V shed 4 bases and J 0 bases; nucleotides not matched to a gene: 15. The CDR3 reads CASSTAGTDNYMNTEAFF. CDR3 DNA: TGCGCCAGCAGCACGGCCGGGACAGATAATTACATGAACACTGAAGCTTTCTTT.

The chain links TRBV29-1 to TRBJ2-7, with 8 nucleotides matching TRBD1. CDR1 and CDR2 (germline): SQVTM, ANQGSEA. V gave up 5 bases and J gave up 5 bases; unmatched junction bases: 5. The CDR3 spans 12 residues. The CDR3 spells CSVRDRPNEQYF. The CDR3 DNA is TGCAGCGTTCGGGACAGGCCCAACGAGCAGTACTTC.

The chain recombines TRBV11-2 with TRBJ2-3; TRBD2 matches at 9 bases. Germline V lookup: CDR1 SGHAT, CDR2 FQNNGV. The trim removed 2 bases at V and 6 bases at J, leaving 6 bases unmatched. The CDR3 is 15 amino acids. The CDR3 loop reads CASSLTTSGSDTQYF. In nucleotides, the CDR3 is TGTGCCAGCAGCTTAACGACTAGCGGATCGGATACGCAGTATTTT.

This clonotype was detected only a few times. J is TRBJ2-2 and V is TRBV4-1; weak D call: TRBD2 (5 bases). CDR3 length: 16 residues. Trimming took off 1 base at V and 4 bases at J, with 13 bases between the two ends. Germline CDR1 and CDR2: MGHRA and YSYEKL. DNA for the CDR3: TGCGCCAGCAGCCAAGTTCCCTTCGCGGGCACCGGGGAGCTGTTTTTT. Translated, it gives CASSQVPFAGTGELFF.

CDR3 protein: CASSLGGLEQYF. CDR3 coding DNA: TGTGCCAGCAGCTTAGGGGGGCTCGAGCAGTACTTC. The chain couples TRBV7-8 to TRBJ2-7; D is possibly TRBD1 (6 bases). The germline gives CDR1 SGHVS, CDR2 FQNEAQ. The CDR3 contains 12 residues. Trimming removed 1 base at V and 6 bases at J, with 7 bases between.

In this sample, this clonotype turned up a few times. The chain carries TRBV7-9 and TRBJ2-1; 8 nucleotides match TRBD2. Trimming cost V 5 bases and J 8 bases; bases outside gene matches: 11. Germline loops: CDR1 SEHNR, CDR2 FQNEAQ (reference sequence). CDR3 size: 15 residues. DNA for the CDR3: TGTGCCAGCAGCCTCGGGACTAGTAATTTGGATGAGCAGTTCTTC. This encodes CASSLGTSNLDEQFF.

The chain carries TRBV7-2 and TRBJ2-7; TRBD1 or TRBD2 may be the D gene (7 bases each). V lost 5 bases and J 4 bases, leaving 21 bases between the germline ends. The CDR3 covers 16 residues. Germline V gene lookup returns CDR1 SGHTA and CDR2 FQGNSA. CDR3 loop: CASSTGEGTATYEQYF. In nucleotides, the CDR3 is TGTGCCAGCAGCACAGGGGAGGGGACAGCGACGTACGAGCAGTACTTC.

The CDR3 spells CSVEGPNYGYTF. CDR3 bases: TGCAGCGTTGAAGGGCCTAACTATGGCTACACCTTC. The chain combines TRBV29-1 with TRBJ1-2; D unclear. V lost 1 base and J 0 bases, leaving 3 bases between the germline ends. The germline CDR1 and CDR2 sequences are SQVTM and ANQGSEA. This CDR3 comprises 12 residues.

The chain couples TRBV20-1 to TRBJ2-1, with 9 nucleotides matching TRBD2. V shed 6 bases and J 4 bases; nucleotides not matched to a gene: 10. The CDR3 sequence is 15 residues long. Per the germline V gene, CDR1 is DFQATT and CDR2 is SNEGSKA (reference sequence). The CDR3 region has the DNA TGCAGTGCCAAAATCCCGGGACTAGCATACAATGAGCAGTTCTTC. Its translation is CSAKIPGLAYNEQFF.

In this sample, this clonotype turned up many times. The chain combines TRBV28 with TRBJ2-1; D might be TRBD1 (6 bases). The length of the CDR3 is 12 residues. Trimming left V 4 bases short and J 9 bases short, with 10 bases between. Per germline, CDR1 MDHEN and CDR2 SYDVKM. The CDR3 sequence: CASSSLGGEQFF. CDR3 DNA sequence: TGTGCCAGCAGTTCTTTAGGGGGTGAGCAGTTCTTC.

This clonotype has at least ten counts. The chain links TRBV11-2 to TRBJ2-1; D unclear. The germline V gene has CDR1 SGHAT and CDR2 FQNNGV. V gave up 6 bases and J gave up 0 bases, with 15 bases separating them. The length of the CDR3 is 16 residues. Here the CDR3 reads CASSPPLSPSYNEQFF. CDR3 sequence (DNA): TGTGCCAGCAGTCCTCCTCTATCACCCTCCTACAATGAGCAGTTCTTC.

V and J are TRBV5-1 and TRBJ2-7; a weak D match, TRBD2 (6 bases). The CDR3 contains 15 residues. V dropped 5 bases and J dropped 2 bases, with 17 bases sitting between them. Germline V CDR1 and CDR2: SGHRS, YFSETQ. The CDR3 coding sequence is TGCGCCAGCAGGGCGGGGTCAGAGGGCCCCTACGAGCAGTACTTC. This gives the protein CASRAGSEGPYEQYF.

The rearrangement uses TRBV29-1 and TRBJ2-5; D might be TRBD2 (6 bases). CDR3 length equals 12 residues. The germline V gene encodes CDR1 SQVTM and CDR2 ANQGSEA. V lost 2 bases to trimming and J lost 5 bases, with 9 bases between them. Here the CDR3 reads CSVELAYETQYF. CDR3 DNA: TGCAGCGTTGAACTAGCGTACGAGACCCAGTACTTC.

This clonotype has ten or more counts. V is TRBV7-9 and J is TRBJ2-5; 7 bases line up with TRBD2. J lost 7 bases, V lost 8 bases, and 13 bases had no gene match. CDR1 is SEHNR, CDR2 FQNEAQ, per germline (reference sequence). The CDR3 consists of 14 residues. CDR3 sequence (DNA): TGTGCCAGCGACTCTGGGGGAGGGCCGGGGACCCAGTACTTC. This sequence encodes CASDSGGGPGTQYF.

This clonotype was counted a few times. The chain links TRBV4-1 to TRBJ2-1; 13 bases match TRBD2. From germline, CDR1 is MGHRA and CDR2 YSYEKL. Unmatched junction bases numbered 9, after V lost 3 bases and J lost 1 base. The CDR3 extends over 19 amino acids. For the CDR3, the DNA is TGCGCCAGCAGCCACCTACTAGCGGGAGGGTCCGGGTCCTACAATGAGCAGTTCTTC. Protein product: CASSHLLAGGSGSYNEQFF.

This clonotype was seen only a few times. V and J are TRBV12-3 or TRBV12-4 and TRBJ2-1; TRBD2 aligns across 11 bases. With V trimmed by 5 bases and J by 10 bases, 7 bases remained unmatched. The CDR3 runs to 14 residues. CDR3 region: CASSLGLAVGEQFF. CDR3 in DNA: TGTGCCAGCAGTCTGGGACTAGCGGTGGGGGAGCAGTTCTTC.

In this sample, this clonotype turned up once. The J gene is TRBJ2-7, the V gene TRBV11-2, with a tentative D call TRBD2 (6 bases). This CDR3 has 15 amino acids. V lost 1 base and J lost 2, with 12 bases in between. From germline, CDR1 is SGHAT and CDR2 FQNNGV. The CDR3 sequence: CASSLVAGWAYEQYF. The CDR3 DNA reads TGTGCCAGCAGCTTAGTTGCGGGATGGGCCTACGAGCAGTACTTC.

The chain recombines TRBV13 with TRBJ1-6; the D gene is possibly TRBD1 (6 bases). The CDR3 runs 16 residues. V dropped 3 bases and J dropped 5 bases, with 14 bases sitting between them. Germline V gene sequence: CDR1 PRHDT, CDR2 FYEKMQ (reference sequence). The CDR3 nucleotides read TGTGCCAGCAGCTTGGGGACATCCAAGGATAATTCACCCCTCCACTTT. Translating gives CASSLGTSKDNSPLHF.

This clonotype was observed a handful of times. The chain recombines TRBV6-1 with TRBJ1-5; 9 positions match TRBD1. The ends lost 7 bases at V and 6 bases at J; junction bases unmatched: 4. Germline CDR1 is MNHNS and CDR2 is SASEGT. The length of the CDR3 is 13 residues. The CDR3 sequence: CASKATGGQPQHF. The CDR3 bases are TGTGCCAGCAAGGCGACAGGGGGTCAGCCCCAGCATTTT.

Comment on this clonotype: This may come from a read error, since a much larger clone is one base off. The CDR3 bases are TGTGCCAGCAGTTTAGGATTCGGAGACAGGGGGGTCGAGCAGTTCTTC. Translated: CASSLGFGDRGVEQFF. This sequence joins TRBV28 and TRBJ2-7, with 9 bases that match TRBD1. The J call may not be correct, given that the DNA end is closer to TRBJ2-1. Germline loops: CDR1 MDHEN, CDR2 SYDVKM. CDR3 length: 16 amino acids.

Only a few counts were recorded for this clonotype. The chain has TRBV10-3 and TRBJ1-2, with D unresolved. CDR1 and CDR2 (germline): ENHRY, SYGVKD. This CDR3 is built from 14 residues. Trimming removed 0 bases from V and 4 bases from J, with 9 bases in between. CDR3 bases: TGTGCCATCAGTGAGTCTCCAGGTTTCTATGGCTACACCTTC. Its translation: CAISESPGFYGYTF.

This clonotype was counted only a few times. The chain carries TRBV29-1 and TRBJ2-3; D is perhaps TRBD2 (5 bases). The germline V and J ends were trimmed by 2 bases and 0 bases, with 9 bases remaining between them. The CDR3 is made up of 14 amino acids. The germline gives CDR1 SQVTM, CDR2 ANQGSEA. The CDR3 spells CSVEPADSTDTQYF. As DNA, the CDR3 is TGCAGCGTTGAACCAGCGGATAGCACAGATACGCAGTATTTT.